Given below is one T cell receptor beta chain in context. Its cognate antigen has yet to be identified. The record has no base qualities; no much larger clone is one base away. The data derive from a study of blood T cell repertoires in COVID-19 (dated by TCRdb to 2018 to 2020). Regarding the research as a whole: The collaborator samples originated in the United States, Italy and Spain and spanned the acute and convalescent phases of COVID-19. The prospective study material was composed of cDNA or gDNA derived from T cells, B-cell-depleted T cells, or PBMCs. Subjects who had been exposed to COVID-19, were actively infected with it, or had recovered from it provided the deeply sampled blood TCRbeta repertoires that made up the dataset. A freely available public database, intended as a resource for researchers studying the immune response to SARS-CoV-2, is where the repertoires were released. Samples were obtained from the ongoing ImmuneRACE study (first 160 participants) and from 1,200 or so subjects provided by 6 global collaborators. A de-identified subject ID, COVID-19 status, age in years and sex were almost always included in the sample metadata. Where available, HLA class I and class II types were taken from metadata supplied by the sample provider and were not determined by assay-based typing.

The immunoSEQ Assay, a bias-controlled multiplex PCR, was used to amplify TCRbeta CDR3 regions from genomic DNA. On the study's bioinformatics: The number of nucleated cells in each sample was estimated by amplification of reference gene primers within the assay. To quantify the absolute abundance of each unique TCRbeta CDR3 rearrangement, sequence reads were collapsed and filtered. For each sample, productive Simpson clonality was calculated as the square root of Simpson's diversity index over productive rearrangements. This is the immuneACCESS table as TCRdb keeps it, with only in-frame sequences that have V and J called. A part of the clones is gone; compared with another copy, unresolved V genes explain less than half, and the rest is unexplained. V, J and clone size are taken as reported in that table, and D and trimming were inferred from the DNA itself. For this sample there are 250,000 to 300,000 clones; roughly nine tenths appear just once. The ten largest clonotypes hold roughly 1.2% of the sample.

Findings and caveats that apply to the study as a whole: Clinical and demographic metadata were provided uncurated, with the amount varying by source and participant.

Participants in the prospective study were aged about 18 to 95 years, lived in 24 United States geographic areas, and enrolled through a virtual design. In the prospective study, cohorts were assigned on the basis of participant-reported clinical history obtained from a screening survey and a study questionnaire. Mobile phlebotomists in the prospective study collected whole blood, serum and a nasopharyngeal or oropharyngeal swab from every participant. Over a 2-month period, participants in the prospective study had the option of providing additional blood draws and questionnaires. Before DNA extraction, blood samples from the prospective study were shipped at room temperature or frozen. Including cysteine and phenylalanine, the CDR3 has 14 amino acids. Only the CDR3 portion is preserved as DNA: 42 bases, with reading frame beginning at the first base. From V the trimming removes 3 bases and from J it removes 8 bases, while the gene matches leave 8 bases of the junction unaccounted for. Reading the germline V gene gives CDR1 KGHDR and CDR2 SFDVKD.

Material for sequencing was PBMCs or T cells enriched from blood (not recorded which). This receptor chain uses TRBV24-1 and TRBJ2-5, and 7 bases in between align with TRBD1. The clonotype originates from a human donor in a cohort exposed to, infected with or recovered from COVID-19 (not recorded which). The donor label of this sample is uncertain. CDR3 protein: CATSDRQGALTQYF. The DNA reads TGTGCCACCAGTGATCGACAGGGCGCCCTTACCCAGTACTTC.